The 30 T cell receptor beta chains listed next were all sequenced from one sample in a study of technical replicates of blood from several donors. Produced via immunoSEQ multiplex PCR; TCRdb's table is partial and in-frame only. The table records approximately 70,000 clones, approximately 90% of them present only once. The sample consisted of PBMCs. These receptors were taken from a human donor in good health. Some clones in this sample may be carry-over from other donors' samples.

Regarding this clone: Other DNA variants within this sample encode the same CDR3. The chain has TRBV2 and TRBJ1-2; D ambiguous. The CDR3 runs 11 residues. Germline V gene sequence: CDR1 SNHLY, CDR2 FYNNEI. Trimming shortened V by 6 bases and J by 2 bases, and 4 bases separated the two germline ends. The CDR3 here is CASRENYGYTF. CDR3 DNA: TGTGCCAGCAGAGAGAACTATGGCTACACCTTC.

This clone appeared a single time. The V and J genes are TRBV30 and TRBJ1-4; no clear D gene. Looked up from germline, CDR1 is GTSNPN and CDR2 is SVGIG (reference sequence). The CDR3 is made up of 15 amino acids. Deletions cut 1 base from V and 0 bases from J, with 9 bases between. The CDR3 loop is CAWSAGPATNEKLFF. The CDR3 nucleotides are TGTGCCTGGAGTGCTGGCCCTGCAACTAATGAAAAACTGTTTTTT.

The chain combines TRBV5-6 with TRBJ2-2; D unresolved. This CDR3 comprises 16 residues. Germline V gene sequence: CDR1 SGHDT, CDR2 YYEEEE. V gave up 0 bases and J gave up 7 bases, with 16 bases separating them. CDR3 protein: CASSLGGRSFGGELFF. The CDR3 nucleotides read TGTGCCAGCAGCTTGGGTGGTCGGTCTTTTGGCGGGGAGCTGTTTTTT.

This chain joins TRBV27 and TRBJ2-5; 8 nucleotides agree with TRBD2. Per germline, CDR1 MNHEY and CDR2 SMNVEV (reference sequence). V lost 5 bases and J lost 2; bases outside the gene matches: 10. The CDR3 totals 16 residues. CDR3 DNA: TGTGCCAGCAGTATGTTCGGGAGGGCGGGACAAGAGACCCAGTACTTC. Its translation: CASSMFGRAGQETQYF.

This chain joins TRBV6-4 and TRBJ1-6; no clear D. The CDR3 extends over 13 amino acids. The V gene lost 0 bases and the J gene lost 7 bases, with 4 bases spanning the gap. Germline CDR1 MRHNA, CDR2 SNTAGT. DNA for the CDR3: TGTGCCAGCAGTGACTCCGAGAATTCACCCCTCCACTTT. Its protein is CASSDSENSPLHF.

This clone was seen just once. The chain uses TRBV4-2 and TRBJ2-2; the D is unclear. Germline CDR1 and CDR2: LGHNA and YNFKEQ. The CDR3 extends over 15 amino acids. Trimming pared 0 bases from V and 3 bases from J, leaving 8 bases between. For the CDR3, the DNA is TGTGCCAGCAGCCAAGATGTTAGTTACACCGGGGAGCTGTTTTTT. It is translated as CASSQDVSYTGELFF.

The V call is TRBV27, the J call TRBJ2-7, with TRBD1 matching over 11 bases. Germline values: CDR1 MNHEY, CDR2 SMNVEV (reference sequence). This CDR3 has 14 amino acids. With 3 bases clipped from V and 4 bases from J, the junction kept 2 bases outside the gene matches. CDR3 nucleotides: TGTGCCAGCAGTTTCGGGACAGGGGGTTACGAGCAGTACTTC. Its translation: CASSFGTGGYEQYF.

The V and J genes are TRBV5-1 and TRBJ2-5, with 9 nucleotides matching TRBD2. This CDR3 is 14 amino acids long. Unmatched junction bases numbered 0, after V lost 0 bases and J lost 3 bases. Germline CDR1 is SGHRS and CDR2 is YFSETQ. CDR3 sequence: CASSLGGREETQYF. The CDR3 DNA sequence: TGCGCCAGCAGCTTGGGCGGGAGGGAAGAGACCCAGTACTTC.

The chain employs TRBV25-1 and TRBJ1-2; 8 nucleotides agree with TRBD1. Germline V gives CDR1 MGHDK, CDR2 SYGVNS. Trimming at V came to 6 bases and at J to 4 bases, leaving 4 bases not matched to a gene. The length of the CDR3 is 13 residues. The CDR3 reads CASSRGQGYGYTF. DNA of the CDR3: TGTGCCAGCAGCCGAGGACAGGGCTATGGCTACACCTTC.

The chain's CDR3 is CASPPCGFRDYGYTF. CDR3 sequence (DNA): TGCGCCAGCCCCCCTTGCGGTTTCCGCGACTATGGCTACACCTTC. The chain joins TRBV23-1 to TRBJ1-2, with D unresolved. TRBV23-1 is given ORF status, its function remaining uncertain. V shed 8 bases and J shed 3 bases, with 19 bases lying between them. The CDR3 loop spans 15 amino acids.

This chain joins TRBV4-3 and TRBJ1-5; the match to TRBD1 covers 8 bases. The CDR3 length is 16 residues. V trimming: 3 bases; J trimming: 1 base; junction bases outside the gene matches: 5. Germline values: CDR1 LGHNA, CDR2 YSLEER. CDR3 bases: TGCGCCAGCAGCCAGGACAGGGCCTGGAGCAATCAGCCCCAGCATTTT. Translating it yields CASSQDRAWSNQPQHF.

CDR3 sequence reads: CASSFAPITSGYYNEQFF. For the CDR3, the DNA is TGTGCCAGCAGCTTTGCACCCATAACTAGCGGGTACTACAATGAGCAGTTCTTC. The rearrangement uses TRBV7-3 and TRBJ2-1; 9 bases are a match to TRBD2. The CDR3 totals 18 residues. Looked up from germline, CDR1 is SGHTA and CDR2 is FQGTGA. V was pared by 3 bases and J by 3 bases, with 12 bases of the junction left unmatched.

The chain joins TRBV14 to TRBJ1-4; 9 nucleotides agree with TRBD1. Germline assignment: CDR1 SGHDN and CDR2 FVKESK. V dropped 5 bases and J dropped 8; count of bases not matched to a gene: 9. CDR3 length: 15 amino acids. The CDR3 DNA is TGTGCCAGCAGCTCCGTGGGGACAGGGCGGGAAAAACTGTTTTTT. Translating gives CASSSVGTGREKLFF.

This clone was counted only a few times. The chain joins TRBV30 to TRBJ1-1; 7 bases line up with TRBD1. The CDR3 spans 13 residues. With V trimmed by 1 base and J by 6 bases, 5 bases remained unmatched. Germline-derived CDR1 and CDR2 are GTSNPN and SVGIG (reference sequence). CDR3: CAWSGGGAAEAFF. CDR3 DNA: TGTGCCTGGAGTGGAGGGGGCGCTGCTGAAGCTTTCTTT. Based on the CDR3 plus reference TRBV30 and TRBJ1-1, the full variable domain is SQTIHQWPATLVQPVGSPLSLECTVEGTSNPNLYWYRQAAGRGLQLLFYSVGIGQISSEVPQNLSASRPQDRQFILSSKKLLLSDSGFYLCAWSGGGAAEAFFGQGTRLTVV.

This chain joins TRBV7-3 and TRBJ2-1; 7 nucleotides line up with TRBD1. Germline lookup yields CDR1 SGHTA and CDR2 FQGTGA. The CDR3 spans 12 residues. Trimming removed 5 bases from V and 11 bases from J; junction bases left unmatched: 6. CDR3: CASSNIQGKQFF. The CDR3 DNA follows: TGTGCCAGCAGCAACATACAGGGGAAGCAGTTCTTC.

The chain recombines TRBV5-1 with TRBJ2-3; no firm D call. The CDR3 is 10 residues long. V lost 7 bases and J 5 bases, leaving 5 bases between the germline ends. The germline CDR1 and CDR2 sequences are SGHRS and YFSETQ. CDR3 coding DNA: TGCGCCAGCGCCGGAGATACGCAGTATTTT. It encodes CASAGDTQYF.

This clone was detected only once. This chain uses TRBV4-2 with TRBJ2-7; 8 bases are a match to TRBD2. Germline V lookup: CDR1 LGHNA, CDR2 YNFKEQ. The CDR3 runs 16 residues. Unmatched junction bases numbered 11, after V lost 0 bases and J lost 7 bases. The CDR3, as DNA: TGTGCCAGCAGCCAAGATCTGGCTAGCGGGTCCTGGGAGCAGTACTTC. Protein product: CASSQDLASGSWEQYF.

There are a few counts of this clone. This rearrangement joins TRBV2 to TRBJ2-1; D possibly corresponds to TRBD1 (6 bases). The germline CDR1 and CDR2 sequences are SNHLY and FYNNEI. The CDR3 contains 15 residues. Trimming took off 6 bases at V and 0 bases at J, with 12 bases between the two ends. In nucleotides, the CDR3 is TGTGCCAGCAGCCCCGACAGGAGCTCCTACAATGAGCAGTTCTTC. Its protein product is CASSPDRSSYNEQFF.

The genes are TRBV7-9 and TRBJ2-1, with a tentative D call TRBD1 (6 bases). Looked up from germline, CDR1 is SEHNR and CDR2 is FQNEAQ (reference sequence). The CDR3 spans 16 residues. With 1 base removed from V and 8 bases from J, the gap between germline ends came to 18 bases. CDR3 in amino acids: CASSLGVGQSNYEQFF. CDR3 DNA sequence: TGTGCCAGCAGCTTAGGGGTTGGACAGAGTAACTATGAGCAGTTCTTC.

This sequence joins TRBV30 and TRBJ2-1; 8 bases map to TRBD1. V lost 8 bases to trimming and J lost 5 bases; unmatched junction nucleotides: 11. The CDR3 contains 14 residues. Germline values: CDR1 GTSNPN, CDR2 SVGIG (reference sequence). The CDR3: CAGWAGQANNEQFF. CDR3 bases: TGTGCCGGATGGGCGGGACAGGCAAACAATGAGCAGTTCTTC.

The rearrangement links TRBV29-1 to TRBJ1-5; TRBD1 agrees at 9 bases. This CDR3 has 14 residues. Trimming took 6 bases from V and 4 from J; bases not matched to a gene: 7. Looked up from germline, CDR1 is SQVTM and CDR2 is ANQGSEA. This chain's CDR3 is CSVRDRAANQPQHF. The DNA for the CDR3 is TGCAGCGTGAGGGACAGGGCCGCTAATCAGCCCCAGCATTTT.

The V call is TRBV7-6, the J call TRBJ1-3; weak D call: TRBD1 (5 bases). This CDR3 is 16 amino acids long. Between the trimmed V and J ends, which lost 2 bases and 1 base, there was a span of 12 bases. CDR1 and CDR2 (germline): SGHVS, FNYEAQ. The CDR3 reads CASSLLGQSSGNTIYF. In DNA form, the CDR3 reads TGTGCCAGCAGCTTACTGGGGCAATCTTCTGGAAACACCATATATTTT.

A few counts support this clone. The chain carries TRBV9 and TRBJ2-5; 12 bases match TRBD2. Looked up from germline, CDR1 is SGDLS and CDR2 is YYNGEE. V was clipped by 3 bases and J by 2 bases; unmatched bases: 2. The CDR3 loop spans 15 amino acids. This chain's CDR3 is CASSALAGGQETQYF. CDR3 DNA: TGTGCCAGCAGCGCCCTAGCGGGGGGGCAAGAGACCCAGTACTTC.

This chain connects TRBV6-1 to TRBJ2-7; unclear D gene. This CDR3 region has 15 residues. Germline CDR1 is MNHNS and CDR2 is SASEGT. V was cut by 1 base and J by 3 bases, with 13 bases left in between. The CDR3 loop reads CASSEGPAGLYEQYF. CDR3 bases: TGTGCCAGCAGTGAAGGTCCAGCAGGCCTCTACGAGCAGTACTTC.

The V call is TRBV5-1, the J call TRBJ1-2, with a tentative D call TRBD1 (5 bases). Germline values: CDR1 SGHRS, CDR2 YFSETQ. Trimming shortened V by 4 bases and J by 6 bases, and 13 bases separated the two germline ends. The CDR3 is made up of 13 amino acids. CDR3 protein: CASSNGGANGYTF. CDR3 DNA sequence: TGCGCCAGCAGCAACGGAGGGGCGAATGGCTACACCTTC.

In DNA form, the CDR3 reads TGTGCCAGCAGCTGGGGACAGGGCAACACTGAAGCTTTCTTT. It translates to CASSWGQGNTEAFF. The V and J genes are TRBV5-4 and TRBJ1-1, with 9 bases fitting TRBD1. The CDR3 has 14 amino acids. V shed 3 bases and J 2 bases; nucleotides not matched to a gene: 2. Germline V CDR1 and CDR2: SGHNT, YYREEE (reference sequence).

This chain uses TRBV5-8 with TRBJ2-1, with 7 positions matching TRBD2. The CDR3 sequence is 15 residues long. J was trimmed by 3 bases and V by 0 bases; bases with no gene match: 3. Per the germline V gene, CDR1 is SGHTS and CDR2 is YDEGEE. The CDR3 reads CASSLGGSFYNEQFF. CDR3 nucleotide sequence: TGTGCCAGCAGCTTGGGCGGGAGCTTCTACAATGAGCAGTTCTTC. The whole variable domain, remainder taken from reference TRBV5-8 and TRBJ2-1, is EAGVTQSPTHLIKTRGQQATLRCSPISGHTSVYWYQQALGLGLQFLLWYDEGEERNRGNFPPRFSGRQFPNYSSELNVNALELEDSALYLCASSLGGSFYNEQFFGPGTRLTVL.

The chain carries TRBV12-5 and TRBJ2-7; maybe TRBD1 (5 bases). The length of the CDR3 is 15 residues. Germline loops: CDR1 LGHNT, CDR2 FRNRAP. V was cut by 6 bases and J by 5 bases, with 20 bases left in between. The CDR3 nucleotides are TGTGCTAGTGGCCCCACTGGACAAATAAGGAACGAGCAGTACTTC. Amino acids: CASGPTGQIRNEQYF.

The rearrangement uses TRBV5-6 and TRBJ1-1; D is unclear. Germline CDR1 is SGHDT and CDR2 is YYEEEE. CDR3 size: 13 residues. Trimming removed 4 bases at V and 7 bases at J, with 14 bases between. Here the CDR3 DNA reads TGTGCCAGCAGCCTTGACTCGGGGAATGAAGCTTTCTTT. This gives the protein CASSLDSGNEAFF. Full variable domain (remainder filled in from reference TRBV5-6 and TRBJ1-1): DAGVTQSPTHLIKTRGQQVTLRCSPKSGHDTVSWYQQALGQGPQFIFQYYEEEERQRGNFPDRFSGHQFPNYSSELNVNALLLGDSALYLCASSLDSGNEAFFGQGTRLTVV.

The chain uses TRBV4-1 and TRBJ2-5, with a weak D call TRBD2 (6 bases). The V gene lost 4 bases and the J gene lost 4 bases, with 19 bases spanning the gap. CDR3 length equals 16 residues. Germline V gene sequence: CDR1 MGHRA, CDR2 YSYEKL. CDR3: CASSRGSSAARETQYF. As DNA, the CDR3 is TGCGCCAGCAGCCGCGGCTCTAGCGCCGCCCGAGAGACCCAGTACTTC.